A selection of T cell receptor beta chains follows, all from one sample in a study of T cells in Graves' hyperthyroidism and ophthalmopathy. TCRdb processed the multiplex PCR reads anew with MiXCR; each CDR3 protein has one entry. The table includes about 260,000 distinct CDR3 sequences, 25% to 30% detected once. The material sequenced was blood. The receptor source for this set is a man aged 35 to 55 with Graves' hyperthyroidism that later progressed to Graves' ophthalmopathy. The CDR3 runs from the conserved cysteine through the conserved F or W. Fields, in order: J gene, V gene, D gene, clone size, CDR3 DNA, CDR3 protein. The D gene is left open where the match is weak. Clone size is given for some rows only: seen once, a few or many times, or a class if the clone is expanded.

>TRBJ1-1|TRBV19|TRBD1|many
TGTGCCAGCCAGGGACAGGGGATAACTGAAGCTTTCTTT
CASQGQGITEAFF
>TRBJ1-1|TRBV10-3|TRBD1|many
TGTGCCATCAGTGTAACTCAGGGGGGAGCTTTCTTT
CAISVTQGGAFF
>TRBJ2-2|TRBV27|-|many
TGTGCCAGCAGTTTTTATTCGCTAGCTTTAGCGGGGGAGCTGTTTTTT
CASSFYSLALAGELFF
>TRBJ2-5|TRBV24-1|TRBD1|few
TGTGCCACCAGTGATTTGGTACAGGGGTCGGAGACCCAGTACTTC
CATSDLVQGSETQYF
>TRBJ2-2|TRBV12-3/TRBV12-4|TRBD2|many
TGTGCCAGCGGACTAGCGGGTTTGAACACCGGGGAGCTGTTTTTT
CASGLAGLNTGELFF
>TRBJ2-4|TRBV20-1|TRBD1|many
TGCAGTGCCGCGACAGGGTCGGCCAAAAACATTCAGTACTTC
CSAATGSAKNIQYF
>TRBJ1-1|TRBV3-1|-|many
TGTGCCAGCAGCCAAGGGGGTGGCGCTGAAGCTTTCTTT
CASSQGGGAEAFF
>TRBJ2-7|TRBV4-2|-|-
TGTGCCAGCAGCCAAGAGGTCGGACGAGAGCAGTACTTC
CASSQEVGREQYF
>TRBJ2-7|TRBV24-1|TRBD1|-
TGTGCCACCAGTGACGGACAGGGATCCTACGAGCAGTACTTC
CATSDGQGSYEQYF
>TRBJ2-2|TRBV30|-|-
TGTGCCTGGAGGACGGGAGTACGGACCGGGGAGCTGTTTTTT
CAWRTGVRTGELFF
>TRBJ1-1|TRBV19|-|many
TGTGCCACCTCACTTCGGGGGCAAGGCACTGAAGCTTTCTTT
CATSLRGQGTEAFF
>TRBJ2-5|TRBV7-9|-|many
TGTGCCAGCAGCTTGGACGGGGCAGAGACCCAGTACTTC
CASSLDGAETQYF
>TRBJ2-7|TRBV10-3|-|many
TGTGCCATCCAAGGGTCTCAGGGCCTCTACGAGCAGTACTTC
CAIQGSQGLYEQYF
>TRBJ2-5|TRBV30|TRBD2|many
TGTGCCTGGGCCCTAGCGGGAGGGCTTGAGACCCAGTACTTC
CAWALAGGLETQYF